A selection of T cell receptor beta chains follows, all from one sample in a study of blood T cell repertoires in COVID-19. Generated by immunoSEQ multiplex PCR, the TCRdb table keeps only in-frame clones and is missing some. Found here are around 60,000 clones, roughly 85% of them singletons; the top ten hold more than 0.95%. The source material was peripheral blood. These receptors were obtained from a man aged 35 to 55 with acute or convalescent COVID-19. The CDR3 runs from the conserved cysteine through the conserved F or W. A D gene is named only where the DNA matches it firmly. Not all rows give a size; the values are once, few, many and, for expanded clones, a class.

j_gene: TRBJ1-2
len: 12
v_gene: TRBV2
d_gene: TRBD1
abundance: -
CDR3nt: TGTGCCAGCAGCGGGACAGGGGGCCACTACACCTTC
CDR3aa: CASSGTGGHYTF

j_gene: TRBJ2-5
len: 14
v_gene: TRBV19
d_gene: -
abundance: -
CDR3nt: TGTGCCAGTAGTATAAGCCCTAAAGAGCAGACCCAGTACTTC
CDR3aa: CASSISPKEQTQYF

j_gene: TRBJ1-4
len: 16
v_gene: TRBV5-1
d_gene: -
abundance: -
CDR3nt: TGCGCCAGCAGCAGGAATGGGGGCAGGGGTGGTGAAAAACTGTTTTTT
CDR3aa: CASSRNGGRGGEKLFF

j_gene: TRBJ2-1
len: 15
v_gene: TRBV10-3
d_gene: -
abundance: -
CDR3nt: TGTGCCATCAGTGAAAGGGGGGGGACTGTCAATGAGCAGTTCTTC
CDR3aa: CAISERGGTVNEQFF

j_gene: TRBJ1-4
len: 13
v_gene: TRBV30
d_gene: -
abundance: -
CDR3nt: TGTGCCGGAAGCGGGCAGCTTAATGAAAAACTGTTTTTT
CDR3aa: CAGSGQLNEKLFF

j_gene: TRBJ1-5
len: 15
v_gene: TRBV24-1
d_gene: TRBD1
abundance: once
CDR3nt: TGTGCCACCAGTGATTCAGGGGGAGGTTTTCAGCCCCAGCATTTT
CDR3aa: CATSDSGGGFQPQHF

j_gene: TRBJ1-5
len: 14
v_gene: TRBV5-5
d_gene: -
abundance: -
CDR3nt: TGTGCCAGCACGAAGGCGGGAAGCAATCAGCCCCAGCATTTT
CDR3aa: CASTKAGSNQPQHF

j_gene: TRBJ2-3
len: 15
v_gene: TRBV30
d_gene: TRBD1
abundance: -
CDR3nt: TGTGCCTGGAGCATGGGACAGGGATTCACAGATACGCAGTATTTT
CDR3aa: CAWSMGQGFTDTQYF

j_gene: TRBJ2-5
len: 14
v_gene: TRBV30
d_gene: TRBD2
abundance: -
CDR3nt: TGTGCCTGGCGTAGACTAGCGGGGCGGGAGACCCAGTACTTC
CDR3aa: CAWRRLAGRETQYF

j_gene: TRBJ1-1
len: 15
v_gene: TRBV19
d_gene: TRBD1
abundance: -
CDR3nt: TGTGCCAGTAGTACCGAACAGGGGGCTTGGACTGAAGCTTTCTTT
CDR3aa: CASSTEQGAWTEAFF